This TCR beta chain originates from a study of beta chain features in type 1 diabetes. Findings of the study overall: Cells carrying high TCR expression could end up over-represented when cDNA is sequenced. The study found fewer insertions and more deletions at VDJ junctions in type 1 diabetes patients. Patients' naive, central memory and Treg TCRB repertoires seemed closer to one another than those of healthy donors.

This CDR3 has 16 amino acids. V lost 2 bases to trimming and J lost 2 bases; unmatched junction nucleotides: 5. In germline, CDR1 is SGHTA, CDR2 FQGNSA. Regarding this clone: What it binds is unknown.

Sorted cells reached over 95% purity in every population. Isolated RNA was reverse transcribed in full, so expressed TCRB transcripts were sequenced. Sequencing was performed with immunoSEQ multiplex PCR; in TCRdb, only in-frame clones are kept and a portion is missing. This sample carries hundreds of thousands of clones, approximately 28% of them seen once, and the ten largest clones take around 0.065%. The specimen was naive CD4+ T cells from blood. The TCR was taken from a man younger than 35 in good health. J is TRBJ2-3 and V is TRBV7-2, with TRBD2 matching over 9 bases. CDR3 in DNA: TGTGCCAGCAGCTTACGGAGACTAGCGGACACAGATACGCAGTATTTT. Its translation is CASSLRRLADTDTQYF. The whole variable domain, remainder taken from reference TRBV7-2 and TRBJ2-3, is GAGVSQSPSNKVTEKGKDVELRCDPISGHTALYWYRQSLGQGLEFLIYFQGNSAPDKSGLPSDRFSAERTGGSVSTLTIQRTQQEDSAVYLCASSLRRLADTDTQYFGPGTRLTVL.